This TCR beta chain originates from a study of T-cell reconstitution after alpha-beta-depleted transplantation in children. A note on this clonotype: The antigen is not known.

General study findings and limits: The study traced high day-60 TCRbeta diversity in some patients to surviving recipient T cells and thymic progenitors. Expanded clones from the graft, numbering several hundred, reportedly supplied alpha-beta T cells about two months after transplant. One year after transplant, T-cell counts and diversity came mostly from newly produced T cells.

Unique molecular identifiers were used in preparing the TCRbeta library. TCRdb processed the PCR reads anew with MiXCR; each CDR3 protein has one entry. This sample yields approximately 800,000 distinct CDR3 sequences, of which around 17% are seen a single time; just under 5% belongs to the top ten. This CDR3 contains 15 residues. Trimming pared 7 bases from V and 0 bases from J, leaving 16 bases between. CDR1 is LGHDT and CDR2 is YNNKEL in the germline V gene (reference sequence). This specimen was PBMCs, mostly from graft donor cells, taken 360 days after TCRalphabeta/CD19-depleted stem cell transplant. This receptor was taken from a male patient younger than 18 who had a stem cell transplant for acute lymphoblastic leukemia, so the T cells may come from the graft donor. The rearrangement uses TRBV3-1 and TRBJ2-7, with a weak D call TRBD2 (6 bases). CDR3 DNA: TGTGCCAGCACCCTGGCCGTGGGGGGCTCCTACGAGCAGTACTTC. This gives the protein CASTLAVGGSYEQYF.